This T cell receptor (beta chain) was recorded in a study of long-term antiretroviral therapy in people with HIV. The CDR3 covers 15 residues. V shed 5 bases and J 6 bases; nucleotides not matched to a gene: 13. CDR1 and CDR2 (germline): SGHDT, YYEEEE. Study conclusions and caveats: Upon ART, diversity increased but remained lower than transplant donor controls. Before ART, certain clones expanded, and these dominated the repertoire at all time points. Documentation of ART adherence, viral resistance or therapy changes was absent.

With respect to this clone: Antigen specificity is unknown.

With survey level as its setting, the immunoSEQ assay was v3.0. Clones were read by immunoSEQ multiplex PCR, and TCRdb kept only the in-frame ones, dropping some. The sample lists around 23,000 clones, 87% seen once, with about 8.5% in the top ten. This sample comprised unsorted PBMCs, obtained 1.8 years before starting antiretroviral therapy. This chain uses TRBV5-6 with TRBJ2-7; 8 nucleotides agree with TRBD1. The sequence came from a man in his fifties or sixties with HIV. The CDR3 loop reads CASRSLNRGDSEQYF. The CDR3 region has the DNA TGTGCCAGCAGATCACTCAACAGGGGGGATAGCGAGCAGTACTTC.